A single sample gave rise to the 13 T cell receptor beta chains below, sequenced in a study of T-cell memory formation after mild COVID-19. TCRdb reprocessed the 5' RACE reads with MiXCR, giving one entry per CDR3 protein. The data contain about 6,100 distinct CDR3 sequences, roughly a fifth of them singletons. Sequencing input: PBMCs or a T cell subset sorted from them (not recorded which). The source of these receptors is an adult woman who had mild COVID-19 (a few samples of this study predate the infection). Cell type and time point are not known.

This clonotype has at least ten counts. Germline is not matched at one junction end, which may reflect a read error. The V and J genes are TRBV4-1 and TRBJ2-1; D call uncertain. This CDR3 spans 19 amino acids. Germline lookup yields CDR1 MGHRA and CDR2 YSYEKL. This CDR3 reads CASSQEGGDKPYLYSEQFF. The DNA for the CDR3 is TGCGCCAGCAGCCAAGAAGGTGGGGATAAACCGTATTTATACAGTGAGCAGTTCTTC.

In this sample, this clonotype turned up many times. CDR3 DNA: TGTGCCACCAGCAGAGATCTCCTGGACAGGGAACAGAATGGCTACACCTTC. This sequence encodes CATSRDLLDREQNGYTF. The chain has TRBV15 and TRBJ1-2, with 8 bases identical to TRBD1. CDR1 and CDR2 from the germline V gene are LNHNV and YYDKDF (reference sequence). V lost 0 bases and J lost 6; bases outside the gene matches: 12. This CDR3 spans 17 amino acids.

The table lists this clonotype with many counts. The chain is built from TRBV27 and TRBJ1-4; D unclear. Between the trimmed V and J ends, which lost 0 bases and 1 base, there was a span of 3 bases. Looked up from germline, CDR1 is MNHEY and CDR2 is SMNVEV (reference sequence). The CDR3 covers 14 residues. CDR3 residues: CASSLSQTNEKLFF. CDR3 bases: TGTGCCAGCAGTTTATCTCAAACTAATGAAAAACTGTTTTTT.

In this sample, this clonotype turned up many times. This chain links TRBV4-3 with TRBJ1-1; D gene uncertain. Trimming removed 4 bases from V and 6 bases from J, with 12 bases in between. The CDR3 loop spans 13 amino acids. Germline loops: CDR1 LGHNA, CDR2 YSLEER. The CDR3, as DNA: TGCGCCAGCAGCCCGATCGCTTTCGCTGAAGCTTTCTTT. This encodes CASSPIAFAEAFF.

This clonotype was detected ten times or more. The chain has TRBV7-3 and TRBJ1-6; D gene uncertain. Germline CDR1 reads SGHTA; CDR2 reads FQGTGA. There are 14 residues in the CDR3. V was trimmed by 5 bases and J by 3 bases, leaving 8 bases between them. The CDR3 coding sequence is TGTGCCAGCAGCCCCGGGTACTATAATTCACCCCTCCACTTT. Its protein is CASSPGYYNSPLHF.

Judged by abundance, this clonotype is medium-sized (0.01 to 0.1%). The V gene is TRBV12-3 or TRBV12-4, the J gene TRBJ1-1; D gene unclear. This CDR3 is built from 13 residues. The V end was cut by 1 base, the J end by 4 bases, with 7 bases between. The CDR3 DNA sequence: TGTGCCAGCAGTTTAGGGGTACTCACTGAAGCTTTCTTT. It is translated as CASSLGVLTEAFF.

This clonotype is medium-sized by share. The V gene is TRBV27, the J gene TRBJ2-1, with a weak D call TRBD1 (6 bases). Germline lookup yields CDR1 MNHEY and CDR2 SMNVEV (reference sequence). The CDR3 is made up of 15 amino acids. The V end was cut by 5 bases, the J end by 1 base, with 12 bases between. The chain's CDR3 is CASSLTGWSYNEQFF. CDR3 sequence (DNA): TGTGCCAGCAGTCTCACAGGGTGGTCCTACAATGAGCAGTTCTTC.

This clonotype was found many times. The chain employs TRBV11-2 and TRBJ1-5, with D possibly TRBD1 on 5 matching bases. The CDR3 is made up of 14 amino acids. V lost 6 bases and J 1 base, leaving 10 bases between the germline ends. Per germline, CDR1 SGHAT and CDR2 FQNNGV. In DNA, the CDR3 is TGTGCCAGCAGGGGTGGGGGGAGCAATCAGCCCCAGCATTTT. Translation: CASRGGGSNQPQHF.

This clonotype was recorded many times. This CDR3 is CASSLAGDRTTEAFF. As DNA, the CDR3 is TGCGCCAGCAGCTTGGCCGGGGATCGGACCACTGAAGCTTTCTTT. V is TRBV5-1 and J is TRBJ1-1, with D uncertain. Germline V gene lookup returns CDR1 SGHRS and CDR2 YFSETQ. With 0 bases removed from V and 4 bases from J, the gap between germline ends came to 13 bases. The CDR3 consists of 15 residues. The full variable domain, its missing parts supplied by reference TRBV5-1 and TRBJ1-1, is KAGVTQTPRYLIKTRGQQVTLSCSPISGHRSVSWYQQTPGQGLQFLFEYFSETQRNKGNFPGRFSGRQFSNSRSEMNVSTLELGDSALYLCASSLAGDRTTEAFFGQGTRLTVV.

This clonotype was seen many times. V usage is TRBV5-1 and J usage is TRBJ1-1; D is uncertain. Germline CDR1 SGHRS, CDR2 YFSETQ. V dropped 5 bases and J dropped 4 bases, with 15 bases sitting between them. The CDR3 is made up of 14 amino acids. CDR3 nucleotides: TGCGCCAGCAGTTCAGACCTGGCGGGCACTGAAGCTTTCTTT. This codes for CASSSDLAGTEAFF.

In its sample, this clonotype is medium-sized. CDR3 sequence: CASSLEKAFDTEAFF. The CDR3 DNA sequence: TGTGCCAGCAGCTTGGAAAAGGCCTTTGACACTGAAGCTTTCTTT. The J gene is TRBJ1-1, the V gene TRBV5-4; no definite D call. Trimming took 0 bases from V and 3 from J, leaving 12 bases between them. In germline, CDR1 is SGHNT, CDR2 YYREEE (reference sequence). CDR3 length: 15 residues.

This clonotype was observed at least ten times. The chain employs TRBV10-3 and TRBJ2-1; the D is unclear. Germline V gene lookup returns CDR1 ENHRY and CDR2 SYGVKD. The CDR3 sequence is 12 residues long. V was cut by 4 bases and J by 8 bases, with 9 bases left in between. CDR3 amino acids: CAISVSGDEQFF. CDR3 sequence (DNA): TGTGCCATCAGTGTATCAGGAGATGAGCAGTTCTTC.

This clonotype was observed many times. V and J are TRBV27 and TRBJ2-3; 7 bases map to TRBD1. From germline, CDR1 is MNHEY and CDR2 SMNVEV (reference sequence). The CDR3 loop spans 19 amino acids. Germline trimming cut 3 bases from V and 2 bases from J; bases unmatched to any gene: 17. In nucleotides, the CDR3 is TGTGCCAGCAGTTTTTCAGGGGGATCTGGACTTAGCCACACAGATACGCAGTATTTT. It encodes CASSFSGGSGLSHTDTQYF.